The entry that follows covers one T cell receptor beta chain sequence. Method: immunoSEQ multiplex PCR; TCRdb's copy keeps in-frame clones and lacks some. The repertoire holds 45,000 to 60,000 clones, with approximately 95% as singletons. Sequencing used PBMCs. This sequence originates from a man aged 40-49 years with rheumatoid arthritis.

CDR3 sequence: CASSTHPSGNTIYF. DNA of the CDR3: TGTGCCAGCAGCACCCACCCGTCCGGAAACACCATATATTTT. The gene calls are TRBV21-1 and TRBJ1-3. TRBV21-1 has pseudogene status. The CDR3 contains 14 residues.